Listed here are 26 T cell receptor beta chains from one sample, sequenced in a study of blood T cells in healthy people across ages. Together with a sample-barcoded 5' primer, a J-beta primer mix was included in a second PCR lasting roughly 6 to 12 cycles. Via MiXCR, TCRdb re-called the 5' RACE reads, giving one row per CDR3 protein. The sample holds hundreds of thousands of distinct CDR3 sequences, around 54% seen once. Material: blood. Every receptor here comes from a man aged 60 to 69 in good health.

The chain recombines TRBV5-1 with TRBJ2-3, with TRBD1 matching over 9 bases. The CDR3 loop spans 15 amino acids. The junction had 5 bases not matched to a gene; V was cut back by 4 bases and J by 2 bases. Germline values: CDR1 SGHRS, CDR2 YFSETQ. CDR3 residues: CASSPDRGYTDTQYF. In DNA form, the CDR3 reads TGCGCCAGCAGCCCGGACAGGGGTTACACAGATACGCAGTATTTT.

The chain carries TRBV13 and TRBJ1-1, with D tentatively TRBD1 (6 bases). Germline values: CDR1 PRHDT, CDR2 FYEKMQ (reference sequence). This CDR3 contains 17 residues. Between the trimmed V and J ends, which lost 5 bases and 0 bases, there was a span of 19 bases. The CDR3 nucleotides are TGTGCCAGCAGCCGTCGTCAGGGGATGATGGTGAACACTGAAGCTTTCTTT. Translated: CASSRRQGMMVNTEAFF.

For this clonotype: The junction differs from germline at one of its ends, possibly a read error. The gene calls are TRBV7-9 and TRBJ2-3; TRBD1 is a possible D gene (5 bases). Germline V gene data show CDR1 as SEHNR and CDR2 as FQNEAQ (reference sequence). The CDR3 contains 14 residues. The chain's CDR3 is CASSPDVSTGTQYF. The CDR3 bases are TGTGCCAGCAGCCCCGATGTAAGCACAGGTACGCAGTATTTT.

The chain recombines TRBV10-3 with TRBJ2-5; weak D call: TRBD2 (7 bases). The CDR3 loop spans 15 amino acids. Germline CDR1 ENHRY, CDR2 SYGVKD. V was cut by 3 bases and J by 5 bases, with 16 bases left in between. The CDR3 sequence: CAISEGGAGGETQYF. The CDR3 region has the DNA TGTGCCATCAGTGAAGGGGGGGCCGGAGGGGAGACCCAGTACTTC.

The CDR3 coding sequence is TGTGCCAGCAGCCCCCGGACAGCTATGAATGAAAAACTGTTTTTT. Protein product: CASSPRTAMNEKLFF. The chain is built from TRBV9 and TRBJ1-4, with D perhaps matching TRBD1 (6 bases). This CDR3 contains 15 residues. The V gene's germline CDR1 is SGDLS and CDR2 YYNGEE. V dropped 4 bases and J dropped 5 bases, with 15 bases sitting between them.

The genes are TRBV4-2 and TRBJ2-1; 8 nucleotides match TRBD2. Germline CDR1 LGHNA, CDR2 YNFKEQ. V was pared by 6 bases and J by 7 bases, with 5 bases of the junction left unmatched. This CDR3 is built from 13 residues. This CDR3 reads CASRASGSNEQFF. The CDR3 bases are TGTGCCAGCAGGGCTAGCGGGTCGAATGAGCAGTTCTTC.

J is TRBJ2-5 and V is TRBV20-1; weak D call: TRBD2 (5 bases). Germline CDR1 and CDR2: DFQATT and SNEGSKA (reference sequence). The CDR3 has 11 residues. V gave up 6 bases and J gave up 2 bases, with 7 bases separating them. The CDR3 reads CSAEGQETQYF. The CDR3 DNA reads as TGCAGTGCCGAGGGTCAAGAGACCCAGTACTTC.

This chain joins TRBV6-6 and TRBJ2-3, with no clear D. Trimming left V 2 bases short and J 2 bases short, with 2 bases between. Germline V gives CDR1 MNHNY, CDR2 SVGAGI (reference sequence). The CDR3 contains 12 residues. This CDR3 reads CASSYITDTQYF. Here the CDR3 DNA reads TGTGCCAGCAGTTACATCACAGATACGCAGTATTTT.

A few counts support this clonotype. The V call is TRBV25-1, the J call TRBJ1-6; D is uncertain. Per germline, CDR1 MGHDK and CDR2 SYGVNS. The CDR3 covers 15 residues. Trimming cost V 1 base and J 14 bases, with 18 bases left between them. In nucleotides, the CDR3 is TGTGCCAGCAGTGAATCCCCAGTCGCTGCATCGACCCTCCACTTT. Translation: CASSESPVAASTLHF. Full variable domain (rest looked up from reference TRBV25-1 and TRBJ1-6): EADIYQTPRYLVIGTGKKITLECSQTMGHDKMYWYQQDPGMELHLIHYSYGVNSTEKGDLSSESTVSRIRTEHFPLTLESARPSHTSQYLCASSESPVAASTLHFGNGTRLTVT.

This chain joins TRBV5-1 and TRBJ2-7, with TRBD2 matching over 7 bases. The J call is doubtful: the DNA matches TRBJ2-5 better. The CDR3 has 16 amino acids. Germline values: CDR1 SGHRS, CDR2 YFSETQ. The CDR3 DNA reads as TGCGCCAGCAGCTTGTGGGACTACCGGGGAGCGAAGACCCAGTACTTC. Protein product: CASSLWDYRGAKTQYF.

For the CDR3, the DNA is TGCAGCGCGGGGCTAGCGGGGGGCTCAGATACGCAGTATTTT. As protein: CSAGLAGGSDTQYF. This chain links TRBV20-1 with TRBJ2-3; 11 nucleotides match TRBD2. This CDR3 is built from 14 residues. Germline lookup yields CDR1 DFQATT and CDR2 SNEGSKA (reference sequence).

The chain uses TRBV6-1 and TRBJ1-5; TRBD1 matches 8 bases. This CDR3 comprises 14 residues. V lost 3 bases, J lost 6 bases, and 4 bases stayed unmatched. Germline V gives CDR1 MNHNS, CDR2 SASEGT. In DNA form, the CDR3 reads TGTGCCAGCAGTGAGCAGGGGGCAGGTCAGCCCCAGCATTTT. It is translated as CASSEQGAGQPQHF.

This clonotype was detected only a few times. The chain employs TRBV5-1 and TRBJ2-6; D gene unclear. This CDR3 is built from 14 residues. Trimming removed 3 bases from V and 0 bases from J, with 4 bases in between. Germline V lookup: CDR1 SGHRS, CDR2 YFSETQ. The CDR3 region has the DNA TGCGCCAGCAGCTGGAGCTCTGGGGCCAACGTCCTGACTTTC. Translation gives CASSWSSGANVLTF.

The J gene is TRBJ2-1, the V gene TRBV5-1; D unclear. CDR1 is SGHRS and CDR2 is YFSETQ in the germline V gene. V shed 1 base and J shed 8 bases, with 7 bases lying between them. The CDR3 contains 12 residues. The CDR3 loop is CASSLRVDEQFF. The CDR3 nucleotides read TGCGCCAGCAGCTTGCGTGTCGATGAGCAGTTCTTC.

The chain recombines TRBV29-1 with TRBJ1-5; D ambiguous. Deletions cut 5 bases from V and 2 bases from J, with 10 bases between. Germline V gives CDR1 SQVTM, CDR2 ANQGSEA. CDR3 length: 13 residues. CDR3 in DNA: TGCAGCGTTAGTCTCCGGGGCAATCAGCCCCAGCATTTT. It translates to CSVSLRGNQPQHF.

This sequence joins TRBV2 and TRBJ2-7; D ambiguous. Germline V lookup: CDR1 SNHLY, CDR2 FYNNEI. This CDR3 region has 12 residues. V shed 7 bases and J shed 4 bases, with 11 bases lying between them. CDR3 residues: CASKGRIYEQYF. The CDR3 coding sequence is TGTGCCAGCAAAGGGCGAATATACGAGCAGTACTTC.

The rearrangement joins TRBV6-2 or TRBV6-3 to TRBJ2-1; D gene uncertain. The J call may be mistaken, given a closer DNA end match to TRBJ2-7. Germline CDR1 reads MNHEY; CDR2 reads SVGEGT. This CDR3 is built from 14 residues. The CDR3 sequence is CATRRGGVPSEQYF. For the CDR3, the DNA is TGTGCCACTCGGCGTGGTGGGGTACCATCCGAGCAGTACTTC.

There are a few counts of this clonotype. The chain joins TRBV5-1 to TRBJ1-1; D possibly corresponds to TRBD1 (5 bases). This CDR3 contains 14 residues. The V end lost 2 bases, the J end lost 0 bases, and 8 bases lay between the germline ends. Germline lookup yields CDR1 SGHRS and CDR2 YFSETQ. The CDR3 loop reads CASSFGTVNTEAFF. CDR3 DNA sequence: TGCGCCAGCAGCTTCGGGACGGTGAACACTGAAGCTTTCTTT.

This clonotype was seen a handful of times. The rearrangement links TRBV10-2 to TRBJ1-6; the D is unclear. Trimming removed 4 bases from V and 4 bases from J, with 5 bases in between. The CDR3 extends over 13 amino acids. CDR1 WSHSY and CDR2 SAAADI come from the germline V gene. The CDR3 here is CASSGSYNSPLHF. DNA for the CDR3: TGCGCCAGCAGTGGGAGTTATAATTCACCCCTCCACTTT.

The rearrangement links TRBV27 to TRBJ2-7, with 8 bases that match TRBD1. The CDR3 runs to 14 residues. Trimming removed 1 base from V and 7 bases from J; junction bases left unmatched: 6. Germline CDR1 reads MNHEY; CDR2 reads SMNVEV (reference sequence). This CDR3 is CASSLYQGAWEQYF. The CDR3 coding sequence is TGTGCCAGCAGTTTATATCAGGGGGCTTGGGAGCAGTACTTC.

The V gene is TRBV11-3, the J gene TRBJ2-2, with D unresolved. CDR1 and CDR2 from the germline V gene are SGHNT and YENEEA. The length of the CDR3 is 20 residues. Trimming cost V 0 bases and J 0 bases, with 20 bases left between them. The CDR3 here is CASSLDFGPDTNSNTGELFF. DNA of the CDR3: TGTGCCAGCAGCTTAGATTTCGGGCCAGATACCAATTCGAACACCGGGGAGCTGTTTTTT.

The rearrangement joins TRBV3-1 to TRBJ2-1; unclear D gene. Germline values: CDR1 LGHDT, CDR2 YNNKEL (reference sequence). Trimming stripped 7 bases from V and 5 bases from J, with 15 bases between. CDR3 length: 14 residues. CDR3 protein: CASTSPRLNNEQFF. The CDR3, as DNA: TGTGCCAGCACTTCCCCGCGGCTTAACAATGAGCAGTTCTTC.

V gene TRBV3-1 combines with J gene TRBJ1-6; 7 positions match TRBD1. J was trimmed by 4 bases and V by 1 base; bases with no gene match: 4. Germline V gene data show CDR1 as LGHDT and CDR2 as YNNKEL (reference sequence). The CDR3 is 16 amino acids. In nucleotides, the CDR3 is TGTGCCAGCAGCCAAGCCGAGACAGGGTATAATTCACCCCTCCACTTT. Encoded protein: CASSQAETGYNSPLHF. The entire variable domain, with the rest obtained from reference TRBV3-1 and TRBJ1-6, is as follows: DTAVSQTPKYLVTQMGNDKSIKCEQNLGHDTMYWYKQDSKKFLKIMFSYNNKELIINETVPNRFSPKSPDKAHLNLHINSLELGDSAVYFCASSQAETGYNSPLHFGNGTRLTVT.

The J gene is TRBJ1-2, the V gene TRBV6-6; D not resolved. The CDR3 is made up of 13 amino acids. Germline lookup yields CDR1 MNHNY and CDR2 SVGAGI (reference sequence). The V and J ends lost 2 bases and 0 bases respectively, with 4 bases between them. The CDR3 DNA reads TGTGCCAGCAGTTACAGCGCTAACTATGGCTACACCTTC. This translates into CASSYSANYGYTF.

The V gene is TRBV4-2, the J gene TRBJ2-2, with D unclear. This CDR3 has 15 amino acids. Germline CDR1 and CDR2: LGHNA and YNFKEQ. Trimming pared 2 bases from V and 5 bases from J, leaving 12 bases between. CDR3 sequence: CASSQYLVTTGELFF. The DNA for the CDR3 is TGTGCCAGCAGCCAATACCTAGTGACTACCGGGGAGCTGTTTTTT.

The rearrangement links TRBV6-5 to TRBJ1-4; 8 nucleotides line up with TRBD1. Germline V gene data show CDR1 as MNHEY and CDR2 as SVGAGI. The length of the CDR3 is 15 residues. J lost 5 bases, V lost 8 bases, and 10 bases had no gene match. The CDR3 loop reads CASSSGRQGNEKLFF. The CDR3 nucleotides are TGTGCCAGCTCATCGGGCCGACAGGGGAATGAAAAACTGTTTTTT.